The 30 T cell receptor beta chains in this list originate from one sample, sequenced in a study of response to subunit inactivated influenza vaccine. TCRdb recomputed calls from the RT-PCR reads with MiXCR, one row per CDR3 protein. The table has hundreds of thousands of distinct CDR3 sequences, approximately 12% seen once. This material consisted of PBMCs from blood, taken on the day of vaccination. These receptors were obtained from a man aged 50-59 years who received an inactivated influenza vaccine.

This clonotype appeared a few times. This chain joins TRBV28 and TRBJ1-1; D is ambiguous. The CDR3 totals 11 residues. Germline V gene sequence: CDR1 MDHEN, CDR2 SYDVKM. With 5 bases removed from V and 7 bases from J, the gap between germline ends came to 8 bases. The CDR3 DNA reads TGTGCCAGCAGTGACGCAATTGAAGCTTTCTTT. Its translation is CASSDAIEAFF.

This clonotype was seen a handful of times. The V call is TRBV28, the J call TRBJ2-1, with D tentatively TRBD2 (7 bases). This CDR3 has 16 amino acids. V was clipped by 4 bases and J by 8 bases, with 21 bases between them. Looked up from germline, CDR1 is MDHEN and CDR2 is SYDVKM. The CDR3 protein is CASSYIQGAGSHEQFF. The CDR3 region has the DNA TGTGCCAGCAGTTATATACAGGGAGCGGGGTCACATGAGCAGTTCTTC.

The chain couples TRBV5-1 to TRBJ2-7; weak D call: TRBD2 (5 bases). Per the germline V gene, CDR1 is SGHRS and CDR2 is YFSETQ. Trimming shortened V by 4 bases and J by 4 bases, and 12 bases separated the two germline ends. CDR3 length: 13 residues. CDR3 protein: CASSKGDGYEQYF. DNA for the CDR3: TGCGCCAGCAGCAAGGGAGACGGGTACGAGCAGTACTTC. Variable domain in full (rest from reference TRBV5-1 and TRBJ2-7): KAGVTQTPRYLIKTRGQQVTLSCSPISGHRSVSWYQQTPGQGLQFLFEYFSETQRNKGNFPGRFSGRQFSNSRSEMNVSTLELGDSALYLCASSKGDGYEQYFGPGTRLTVT.

This clonotype was counted ten times or more. The V and J genes are TRBV4-1 and TRBJ2-7, with a possible D match to TRBD1 (5 bases). Per germline, CDR1 MGHRA and CDR2 YSYEKL. The CDR3 has 13 residues. V was trimmed by 4 bases and J by 6 bases, leaving 13 bases between them. The chain's CDR3 is CASSLDQDTEQYF. Written as DNA, the CDR3 is TGCGCCAGCAGCCTAGATCAGGACACCGAGCAGTACTTC.

This clonotype was counted ten times or more. V gene TRBV5-1 combines with J gene TRBJ2-1; TRBD1 agrees at 8 bases. The CDR3 covers 15 residues. Trimming cost V 4 bases and J 5 bases; bases outside gene matches: 8. Germline V gene data show CDR1 as SGHRS and CDR2 as YFSETQ. The CDR3 loop reads CASSPADRDHNEQFF. The DNA of the CDR3 is TGCGCCAGCAGCCCAGCGGACAGGGACCACAATGAGCAGTTCTTC.

This clonotype came up a few times. This sequence joins TRBV5-1 and TRBJ2-4, with no clear D. Trimming pared 2 bases from V and 1 base from J, leaving 10 bases between. From germline, CDR1 is SGHRS and CDR2 YFSETQ. The CDR3 length is 15 residues. The CDR3 DNA follows: TGCGCCAGCAGCTTAGCCTTTGACGCCAAAAACATTCAGTACTTC. Its translation: CASSLAFDAKNIQYF.

The chain employs TRBV7-2 and TRBJ2-4; 8 bases line up with TRBD1. Germline CDR1 reads SGHTA; CDR2 reads FQGNSA. This CDR3 has 20 residues. Losses at the gene ends were 0 bases for V and 1 base for J; bases not matched to a gene: 14. CDR3 sequence (DNA): TGTGCCAGCAGCTTAGCTTTATTGGCCCCACGGGACAGGGCCAAAAACATTCAGTACTTC. It codes for CASSLALLAPRDRAKNIQYF.

Only a few counts were recorded for this clonotype. This chain connects TRBV7-2 to TRBJ2-2; 7 bases agree with TRBD1. V shed 4 bases, J shed 6 bases, and the junction held 11 bases outside the gene matches. CDR1 is SGHTA and CDR2 is FQGNSA in the germline V gene. The length of the CDR3 is 16 residues. The CDR3 spells CASSSSPTGLAGELFF. The CDR3 DNA follows: TGTGCCAGCAGCTCCTCCCCGACAGGGCTGGCCGGGGAGCTGTTTTTT.

The chain combines TRBV6-5 with TRBJ2-7; D is possibly TRBD1 (6 bases). This CDR3 region has 15 residues. Trimming took off 2 bases at V and 1 base at J, with 12 bases between the two ends. The germline gives CDR1 MNHEY, CDR2 SVGAGI. CDR3 sequence: CASSYSVDRSYEQYF. The CDR3 coding sequence is TGTGCCAGCAGTTACAGCGTCGACAGGTCCTACGAGCAGTACTTC.

The chain employs TRBV12-3 or TRBV12-4 and TRBJ1-2; D ambiguous. The CDR3 consists of 14 residues. The ends were cut back, 5 bases at V and 2 bases at J, with 12 bases in the middle. CDR3 DNA: TGTGCCAGCAGTACCGGCAGCCTAAACTATGGCTACACCTTC. Its translation: CASSTGSLNYGYTF.

The V and J genes are TRBV6-2 or TRBV6-3 and TRBJ2-3, with D possibly TRBD2 on 6 matching bases. Germline CDR1 is MNHEY and CDR2 is SVGEGT. CDR3 length: 14 amino acids. Deletions cut 6 bases from V and 2 bases from J, with 12 bases between. CDR3 sequence reads: CASSPLAVTDTQYF. Written as DNA, the CDR3 is TGTGCCAGCAGCCCACTAGCCGTCACAGATACGCAGTATTTT.

V gene TRBV5-1 combines with J gene TRBJ2-3; D is unclear. Trimming removed 0 bases at V and 1 base at J, with 9 bases between. Germline-derived CDR1 and CDR2 are SGHRS and YFSETQ. The CDR3 loop spans 15 amino acids. CDR3 in amino acids: CASSLDPGGTDTQYF. CDR3 coding DNA: TGCGCCAGCAGCTTGGATCCGGGCGGCACAGATACGCAGTATTTT.

This clonotype was found a few times. This chain connects TRBV7-2 to TRBJ2-7; D is unresolved. Germline-derived CDR1 and CDR2 are SGHTA and FQGNSA. V shed 5 bases and J shed 2 bases, with 7 bases lying between them. This CDR3 spans 12 amino acids. CDR3 region: CASSALTYEQYF. CDR3 coding DNA: TGTGCCAGCAGCGCCCTTACCTACGAGCAGTACTTC.

The chain couples TRBV20-1 to TRBJ2-5, with D possibly matching TRBD1 (6 bases). The CDR3 extends over 14 amino acids. V was shortened by 0 bases and J by 1 base, with 9 bases between the two germline ends. Per the germline V gene, CDR1 is DFQATT and CDR2 is SNEGSKA (reference sequence). In DNA, the CDR3 is TGCAGTGCTAGAGAAACAGGGTTCCAAGAGACCCAGTACTTC. It yields the protein CSARETGFQETQYF.

Only a few counts were recorded for this clonotype. The genes are TRBV7-8 and TRBJ1-6; the D is unclear. With 7 bases removed from V and 7 bases from J, the gap between germline ends came to 8 bases. CDR1 is SGHVS and CDR2 is FQNEAQ in the germline V gene. The length of the CDR3 is 12 residues. Here the CDR3 DNA reads TGTGCCAGCACTAGTATCAATTCACCCCTCCACTTT. It codes for CASTSINSPLHF.

The chain joins TRBV5-1 to TRBJ2-3; D is ambiguous. This CDR3 has 17 residues. Trimming pared 3 bases from V and 2 bases from J, leaving 19 bases between. Looked up from germline, CDR1 is SGHRS and CDR2 is YFSETQ. In DNA form, the CDR3 reads TGCGCCAGCAGCTCGGGCAGCAGATTAGCAGTCACAGATACGCAGTATTTT. Protein: CASSSGSRLAVTDTQYF.

Only a few counts were recorded for this clonotype. This sequence joins TRBV19 and TRBJ2-1; D could derive from TRBD1 or TRBD2 (5 bases each). The CDR3 covers 17 residues. The germline V gene has CDR1 LNHDA and CDR2 SQIVND (reference sequence). V lost 2 bases and J 2 bases, leaving 16 bases between the germline ends. Written as DNA, the CDR3 is TGTGCCAGTAGTATAACGGGGCGGGCAGGGCCCTACAATGAGCAGTTCTTC. Protein: CASSITGRAGPYNEQFF.

CDR3 in DNA: TGCAGTGCTCAACCGGGACTAGCGGGCGGCGCCTACAATGAGCAGTTCTTC. Protein sequence: CSAQPGLAGGAYNEQFF. V gene TRBV20-1 combines with J gene TRBJ2-1, with 12 bases that match TRBD2. In germline, CDR1 is DFQATT, CDR2 SNEGSKA (reference sequence). This CDR3 is 17 amino acids long. J was trimmed by 2 bases and V by 5 bases; bases with no gene match: 10.

The chain links TRBV3-1 to TRBJ1-2, with D possibly TRBD1 on 5 matching bases. Trimming took off 4 bases at V and 8 bases at J, with 14 bases between the two ends. The CDR3 spans 13 residues. Germline CDR1 is LGHDT and CDR2 is YNNKEL (reference sequence). CDR3 in DNA: TGTGCCAGCAGCCGAAAAGGGGTTAACGGCTACACCTTC. Translating gives CASSRKGVNGYTF.

This clonotype has just a few counts. This chain joins TRBV28 and TRBJ2-2; D is ambiguous. Germline V CDR1 and CDR2: MDHEN, SYDVKM. The V and J ends lost 5 bases and 5 bases respectively, with 15 bases between them. The CDR3 covers 15 residues. CDR3 amino acids: CASSPSSGVTGELFF. In DNA form, the CDR3 reads TGTGCCAGCAGTCCCAGTTCAGGTGTGACCGGGGAGCTGTTTTTT.

V is TRBV20-1 and J is TRBJ2-1; TRBD2 agrees at 9 bases. Germline loops: CDR1 DFQATT, CDR2 SNEGSKA (reference sequence). Trimming took 3 bases from V and 6 from J; bases not matched to a gene: 9. This CDR3 is 15 amino acids long. The CDR3 reads CSASPGLARPNEQFF. DNA for the CDR3: TGCAGTGCTAGTCCCGGACTAGCGAGACCCAATGAGCAGTTCTTC.

In this sample, this clonotype turned up many times. The chain carries TRBV12-3 or TRBV12-4 and TRBJ2-3, with TRBD1 matching 11 bases. This CDR3 spans 16 amino acids. Unmatched junction bases numbered 10, after V lost 7 bases and J lost 4 bases. The CDR3 sequence: CASTQGGQGVADTQYF. CDR3 DNA sequence: TGTGCCAGCACCCAGGGGGGACAGGGGGTTGCAGATACGCAGTATTTT.

This rearrangement joins TRBV11-1 to TRBJ2-5; 9 nucleotides align to TRBD2. This CDR3 region has 19 residues. V shed 5 bases and J 1 base; nucleotides not matched to a gene: 17. Germline assignment: CDR1 SGHAT and CDR2 FQDESV (reference sequence). This CDR3 is CASSRTEYDKAGGQETQYF. CDR3 bases: TGTGCCAGCAGCCGCACCGAATACGACAAAGCGGGGGGCCAAGAGACCCAGTACTTC. Looking up the rest from reference TRBV11-1 and TRBJ2-5 gives the full variable domain: EAEVAQSPRYKITEKSQAVAFWCDPISGHATLYWYRQILGQGPELLVQFQDESVVDDSQLPKDRFSAERLKGVDSTLKIQPAELGDSAMYLCASSRTEYDKAGGQETQYFGPGTRLLVL.

This clonotype was counted only a few times. The gene calls are TRBV6-5 and TRBJ2-1; TRBD2 might be the D (5 bases). CDR1 is MNHEY, CDR2 SVGAGI, per germline. CDR3 length: 12 residues. V was pared by 2 bases and J by 9 bases, with 8 bases between. The CDR3 sequence is CASSYEAGEQFF. The CDR3 DNA is TGTGCCAGCAGTTACGAGGCGGGTGAGCAGTTCTTC.

This clonotype occurred a few times. The chain links TRBV29-1 to TRBJ1-2; D may be TRBD1 (5 bases). Between the trimmed V and J ends, which lost 0 bases and 4 bases, there was a span of 6 bases. Per germline, CDR1 SQVTM and CDR2 ANQGSEA. The CDR3 is 12 amino acids. The DNA for the CDR3 is TGCAGCGTTGAAGACAGGGTCTATGGCTACACCTTC. It translates to CSVEDRVYGYTF. Drawing the rest from reference TRBV29-1 and TRBJ1-2, the complete variable domain is SAVISQKPSRDICQRGTSLTIQCQVDSQVTMMFWYRQQPGQSLTLIATANQGSEATYESGFVIDKFPISRPNLTFSTLTVSNMSPEDSSIYLCSVEDRVYGYTFGSGTRLTVV.

The V and J genes are TRBV20-1 and TRBJ2-1; TRBD2 is a possible D gene (6 bases). V lost 0 bases and J lost 3, with 12 bases in between. Germline CDR1 is DFQATT and CDR2 is SNEGSKA (reference sequence). This CDR3 region has 15 residues. The CDR3 DNA follows: TGCAGTGCTAGAGATGCTAGCGAGGTCTACAATGAGCAGTTCTTC. This codes for CSARDASEVYNEQFF.

The gene calls are TRBV27 and TRBJ2-7, with a tentative D call TRBD1 (6 bases). The CDR3 contains 15 residues. Trimming pared 6 bases from V and 5 bases from J, leaving 20 bases between. The germline V gene has CDR1 MNHEY and CDR2 SMNVEV (reference sequence). The CDR3 reads CASRTLRDIVNEQYF. The CDR3 nucleotides are TGTGCCAGCAGAACTCTCCGGGACATTGTGAACGAGCAGTACTTC.

This clonotype was counted only a few times. V gene TRBV18 combines with J gene TRBJ1-1; D remains unclear. The CDR3 has 12 residues. Germline values: CDR1 KGHSH, CDR2 LQKENI. Trimming removed 4 bases at V and 5 bases at J, with 8 bases between. The chain's CDR3 is CASSRDETEAFF. The CDR3, as DNA: TGTGCCAGCTCACGGGATGAGACTGAAGCTTTCTTT.

This clonotype was found a few times. The V and J genes are TRBV5-1 and TRBJ2-5; a weak D match, TRBD2 (7 bases). The CDR3 covers 16 residues. Germline lookup yields CDR1 SGHRS and CDR2 YFSETQ. Trimming removed 7 bases from V and 5 bases from J, with 24 bases in between. As DNA, the CDR3 is TGCGCCAGCGCCCCCTCGCCGGCGGGGGCGTTTGAGACCCAGTACTTC. The encoded protein is CASAPSPAGAFETQYF.

Only a few counts were recorded for this clonotype. The CDR3 here is CASSLYGQRTDTQYF. The CDR3 DNA reads as TGCGCCAGCAGCTTGTATGGACAGCGCACAGATACGCAGTATTTT. The V and J genes are TRBV5-1 and TRBJ2-3, with D possibly being TRBD1 (6 bases). Trimming removed 1 base at V and 1 base at J, with 10 bases between. The CDR3 extends over 15 amino acids. Germline-derived CDR1 and CDR2 are SGHRS and YFSETQ. The full variable domain, rest sourced from reference TRBV5-1 and TRBJ2-3, is KAGVTQTPRYLIKTRGQQVTLSCSPISGHRSVSWYQQTPGQGLQFLFEYFSETQRNKGNFPGRFSGRQFSNSRSEMNVSTLELGDSALYLCASSLYGQRTDTQYFGPGTRLTVL.